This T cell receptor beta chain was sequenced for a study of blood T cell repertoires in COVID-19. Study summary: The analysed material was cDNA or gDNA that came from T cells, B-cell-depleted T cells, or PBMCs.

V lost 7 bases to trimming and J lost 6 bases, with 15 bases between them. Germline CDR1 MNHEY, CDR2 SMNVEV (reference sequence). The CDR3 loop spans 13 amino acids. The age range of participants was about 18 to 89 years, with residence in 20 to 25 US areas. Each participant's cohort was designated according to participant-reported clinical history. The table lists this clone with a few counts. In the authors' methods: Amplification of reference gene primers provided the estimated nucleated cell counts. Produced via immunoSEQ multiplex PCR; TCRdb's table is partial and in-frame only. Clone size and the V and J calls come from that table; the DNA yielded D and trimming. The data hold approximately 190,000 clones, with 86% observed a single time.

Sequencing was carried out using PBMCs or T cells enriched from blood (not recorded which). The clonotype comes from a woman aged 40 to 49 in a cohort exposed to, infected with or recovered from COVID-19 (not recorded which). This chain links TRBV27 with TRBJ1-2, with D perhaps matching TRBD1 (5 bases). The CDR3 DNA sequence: TGTGCCAGCAAGGGGAATGGGGTGAATGGCTACACCTTC. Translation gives CASKGNGVNGYTF.